The clone carrying this TCR beta chain was recorded many times. Antigen unknown. These data belong to a study of T cells after yellow fever vaccination. Whole-study results and caveats: Of the clonotypes, a small share occurred in both CD4 and CD8 compartments. Abundant bulk-population clonotypes could contaminate the FACS-sorted repertoires. At approximately 95% for CD4 and over 80% for CD8, most primary-vaccination clones showed up again after the booster.

The germline V gene encodes CDR1 DFQATT and CDR2 SNEGSKA (reference sequence). Trimming took 6 bases from V and 1 from J, leaving 12 bases between them. The CDR3 has 13 amino acids. Making TCR cDNA involved 5'RACE template switching, which added UMIs and a universal primer site. TCRdb used MiXCR to reprocess the 5' RACE reads, holding one entry per CDR3 protein. The sample includes 300,000 to 400,000 distinct CDR3 sequences, approximately 6% of them seen just once. The receptor comes from a man aged 25 to 40 who received the YFV17D yellow fever vaccine. V and J are TRBV20-1 and TRBJ1-1; D is unresolved. Sequencing used PBMCs, obtained 5 days after the yellow fever booster vaccination. CDR3 nucleotide sequence: TGCAGTGCAAGGGCCGCAGGGAACACTGAAGCTTTCTTT. This gives the protein CSARAAGNTEAFF.